The sequence of this T cell receptor beta chain was determined in a study of blood T cell repertoires in COVID-19. Background on the study: Specimens from acute and convalescent COVID-19 originated in the United States, Italy and Spain. PBMCs, B-cell-depleted T cells, or T cells provided the cDNA or gDNA that made up the material.

Cohort assignment relied on participant-reported clinical history. Produced via immunoSEQ multiplex PCR; TCRdb's table is partial and in-frame only. The profile shows some 170,000 clones, more than 85% of them singletons. The germline gives CDR1 LNHNV, CDR2 YYDKDF (reference sequence). There are 15 residues in the CDR3. Trimming removed 0 bases at V and 10 bases at J, with 16 bases between. The J gene is TRBJ1-3, the V gene TRBV15; TRBD1 might be the D (6 bases). Sequences were obtained from PBMCs or T cells enriched from blood (not recorded which). The receptor's source is a human donor with acute COVID-19. The donor label of this sample is uncertain. The CDR3 coding sequence is TGTGCCACCAGCAGAGATTCGCCCGGCAGGGGAACCATATATTTT. This codes for CATSRDSPGRGTIYF. Drawing the rest from reference TRBV15 and TRBJ1-3, the complete variable domain is DAMVIQNPRYQVTQFGKPVTLSCSQTLNHNVMYWYQQKSSQAPKLLFHYYDKDFNNEADTPDNFQSRRPNTSFCFLDIRSPGLGDTAMYLCATSRDSPGRGTIYFGEGSWLTVV.